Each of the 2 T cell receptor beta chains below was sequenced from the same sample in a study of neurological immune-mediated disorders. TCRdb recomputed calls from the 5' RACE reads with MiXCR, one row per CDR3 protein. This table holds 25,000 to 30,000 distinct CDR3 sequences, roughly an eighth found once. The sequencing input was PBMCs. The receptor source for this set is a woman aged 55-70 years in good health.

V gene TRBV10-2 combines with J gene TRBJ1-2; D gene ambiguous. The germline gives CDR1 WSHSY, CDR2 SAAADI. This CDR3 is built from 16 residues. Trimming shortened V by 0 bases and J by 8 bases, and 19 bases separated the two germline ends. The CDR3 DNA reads TGCGCCAGCAGTGAGTCCCTAGGACGGGGTAGTGAGGGCTACACCTTC. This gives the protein CASSESLGRGSEGYTF.

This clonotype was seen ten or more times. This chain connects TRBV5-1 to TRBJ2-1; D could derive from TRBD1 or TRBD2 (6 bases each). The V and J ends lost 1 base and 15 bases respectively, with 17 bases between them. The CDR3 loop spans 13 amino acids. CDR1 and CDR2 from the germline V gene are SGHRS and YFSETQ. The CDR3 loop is CASSLSTGAQGFF. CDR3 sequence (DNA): TGCGCCAGCAGCTTGTCGACGGGGGCCCAGGGGTTCTTC. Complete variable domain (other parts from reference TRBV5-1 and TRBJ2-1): KAGVTQTPRYLIKTRGQQVTLSCSPISGHRSVSWYQQTPGQGLQFLFEYFSETQRNKGNFPGRFSGRQFSNSRSEMNVSTLELGDSALYLCASSLSTGAQGFFGPGTRLTVL.